This TCR beta chain is drawn from a study of blood T cell repertoires in COVID-19. Study details: The origin of the acute and convalescent COVID-19 samples was the United States, Italy and Spain. T cells, B-cell-depleted T cells, or PBMCs supplied cDNA or gDNA.

In the original workflow: Estimation of nucleated cell counts was performed using reference gene primer amplification. TCRdb keeps only in-frame clones here, not all; method: immunoSEQ multiplex PCR. The V and J calls and the clone size are those of that table, but D and trimming were determined from the DNA. Of about 430,000 clones listed, about 90% are singletons. Seattle cases were enrolled at active infection and followed longitudinally. V lost 0 bases, J lost 4 bases, and 10 bases lay in between. This CDR3 is built from 14 residues. Per germline, CDR1 GTSNPN and CDR2 SVGIG (reference sequence). The chain has TRBV30 and TRBJ1-5, with D possibly TRBD1 on 6 matching bases. The sequence was collected from a man between 18 and 29 years old with COVID-19, enrolled during active disease. Sequenced material: peripheral blood. The CDR3 reads CAWSVGTPNQPQHF. CDR3 nucleotide sequence: TGTGCCTGGAGTGTAGGGACACCAAATCAGCCCCAGCATTTT. The whole variable domain, filled in from reference TRBV30 and TRBJ1-5, reads SQTIHQWPATLVQPVGSPLSLECTVEGTSNPNLYWYRQAAGRGLQLLFYSVGIGQISSEVPQNLSASRPQDRQFILSSKKLLLSDSGFYLCAWSVGTPNQPQHFGDGTRLSIL.